This T cell receptor (beta chain) was retrieved from a study of cytomegalovirus exposure and HLA in healthy donors. For the study at large: Earlier sequencing of about 179 million T cells yielded approximately 120 million unique TCR beta sequences. An early data release held tens of millions of unique TCRs from HLA-typed donors. Study-wide results and caveats: Cytomegalovirus-associated status was assigned to 164 TCR beta chains. Sequencing probably produced one cluster of sequence variants that were highly shared.

On this clone itself: The antigen is undetermined.

The PCR used 60 Vbeta and 13 Jbeta primers. The assay was immunoSEQ multiplex PCR, and TCRdb's table has in-frame clones only and misses some. The repertoire has just over 150,000 clones, 75% to 90% of them found once; the top ten carry roughly 2%. CDR1 and CDR2 (germline): MDHEN, SYDVKM. CDR3 size: 15 residues. V dropped 6 bases and J dropped 1 base, with 15 bases sitting between them. Sequenced input: PBMCs. The chain combines TRBV28 with TRBJ2-5, with a tentative D call TRBD2 (5 bases). The clonotype comes from a woman aged 18-30 years in good health and CMV-seronegative. The CDR3 bases are TGTGCCAGCAGATTCCTTACAGCGGCCCAAGAGACCCAGTACTTC. Protein sequence: CASRFLTAAQETQYF. Based on the CDR3 plus reference TRBV28 and TRBJ2-5, the full variable domain is DVKVTQSSRYLVKRTGEKVFLECVQDMDHENMFWYRQDPGLGLRLIYFSYDVKMKEKGDIPEGYSVSREKKERFSLILESASTNQTSMYLCASRFLTAAQETQYFGPGTRLLVL.